This TCR beta chain was captured in a study of T cell repertoires in cytomegalovirus infection. The overall study: Based on public TCR beta signatures, there were indications of CMV infection and of a matching HLA type.

TCRdb reprocessed the reads via MiXCR and lists one record per CDR3 protein. Among 130,000 or so distinct CDR3 sequences listed, 6.5% were seen once. The V end was cut by 3 bases, the J end by 4 bases, with 6 bases between. This CDR3 is 13 amino acids long. Overall study findings and caveats: Dominating the ex vivo response were HLA-C-restricted CMV-specific TCR beta clonotypes. People with CMV and the relevant HLA were identified by cumulative public TCR beta family frequency.

This clonotype occurred many times. The antigen is not known. Sequenced input: PBMCs. The TCR comes from a human donor in good health (CMV status not recorded). Some clones in this sample may be carry-over from other donors' samples. This chain uses TRBV12-3 or TRBV12-4 with TRBJ1-4; unclear D gene. The CDR3 DNA sequence: TGTGCCAGCAGTTTTTCAGTTAATGAAAAACTGTTTTTT. This encodes CASSFSVNEKLFF.